The 25 T cell receptor beta chains below were found in one sample sequenced in a study of blood T cell repertoires in COVID-19. The assay was immunoSEQ multiplex PCR, and TCRdb's table has in-frame clones only and misses some. The table lists 250,000 to 300,000 clones, roughly 80% of them singletons. The sample was peripheral blood. These receptors were collected from a man aged 55 to 69 who had recovered from COVID-19.

The sample holds many counts of this clone. This chain uses TRBV5-8 with TRBJ1-5, with D unclear. Trimming shortened V by 3 bases and J by 9 bases, and 10 bases separated the two germline ends. The CDR3 contains 12 residues. Germline CDR1 and CDR2: SGHTS and YDEGEE. CDR3 in DNA: TGTGCCAGCAGCTCCATGCGGGGGCCCCAGCATTTT. Protein product: CASSSMRGPQHF.

Here the CDR3 reads CASSQVPSNIQYF. Written as DNA, the CDR3 is TGTGCCAGCAGCCAAGTGCCGAGTAACATTCAGTACTTC. The chain uses TRBV14 and TRBJ2-4; D gene unclear. The CDR3 is 13 residues long. The V end was cut by 1 base, the J end by 7 bases, with 8 bases between. From germline, CDR1 is SGHDN and CDR2 FVKESK.

This sequence joins TRBV6-5 and TRBJ2-1; 8 bases align to TRBD2. The trim removed 0 bases at V and 3 bases at J, leaving 4 bases unmatched. This CDR3 contains 16 residues. The germline V gene encodes CDR1 MNHEY and CDR2 SVGAGI. The CDR3 nucleotides are TGTGCCAGCAGTTACTCGAACCGGGGGGGCTACAATGAGCAGTTCTTC. Residues: CASSYSNRGGYNEQFF.

This clone was observed a single time. The CDR3 reads CASSYSRASNTEAFF. DNA of the CDR3: TGTGCCAGCAGTTACTCCAGGGCCTCAAACACTGAAGCTTTCTTT. The chain links TRBV6-5 to TRBJ1-1; a weak D match, TRBD1 (5 bases). Looked up from germline, CDR1 is MNHEY and CDR2 is SVGAGI. Trimming stripped 0 bases from V and 2 bases from J, with 10 bases between. This CDR3 contains 15 residues.

This clone was observed a few times. The chain couples TRBV5-1 to TRBJ2-1; TRBD2 matches 7 bases. Germline trimming cut 0 bases from V and 6 bases from J; bases unmatched to any gene: 3. This CDR3 comprises 14 residues. The germline CDR1 and CDR2 sequences are SGHRS and YFSETQ. The CDR3 loop is CASSLVASGNEQFF. CDR3 DNA: TGCGCCAGCAGCTTGGTTGCTAGCGGCAATGAGCAGTTCTTC.

The chain recombines TRBV27 with TRBJ1-5; D might be TRBD1 (5 bases). V was shortened by 8 bases and J by 7 bases, with 12 bases between the two germline ends. CDR1 and CDR2 (germline): MNHEY, SMNVEV (reference sequence). The CDR3 runs to 12 residues. The CDR3 reads CASRKGNQPQHF. CDR3 coding DNA: TGTGCCAGCCGGAAGGGGAACCAGCCCCAGCATTTT.

CDR3 nucleotide sequence: TGTGCCAGTAGTATGACTAGCGGGTATGCCGGGGAGCTGTTTTTT. The encoded protein is CASSMTSGYAGELFF. The chain joins TRBV19 to TRBJ2-2; 10 bases are shared with TRBD2. CDR1 LNHDA and CDR2 SQIVND come from the germline V gene (reference sequence). Trimming at V came to 3 bases and at J to 6 bases, leaving 4 bases not matched to a gene. The CDR3 contains 15 residues.

V is TRBV7-9 and J is TRBJ2-3, with a tentative D call TRBD2 (5 bases). Germline-derived CDR1 and CDR2 are SEHNR and FQNEAQ (reference sequence). Trimming left V 1 base short and J 4 bases short, with 9 bases between. CDR3 length equals 14 residues. CDR3 sequence (DNA): TGTGCCAGCAGCTTAGAGAGGGTCGCAGATACGCAGTATTTT. Protein sequence: CASSLERVADTQYF.

The rearrangement joins TRBV19 to TRBJ2-1; TRBD2 matches 10 bases. This CDR3 contains 18 residues. From germline, CDR1 is LNHDA and CDR2 SQIVND (reference sequence). Losses at the gene ends were 4 bases for V and 0 bases for J; bases not matched to a gene: 9. The DNA of the CDR3 is TGTGCCAGTAGTAGGGCTAGCGGGAGAGCACTCTCCTACAATGAGCAGTTCTTC. Protein: CASSRASGRALSYNEQFF.

The rearrangement uses TRBV6-2 or TRBV6-3 and TRBJ2-3, with TRBD1 matching 8 bases. This CDR3 spans 18 amino acids. From germline, CDR1 is MNHEY and CDR2 SVGEGT. With 6 bases clipped from V and 0 bases from J, the junction kept 14 bases outside the gene matches. Here the CDR3 DNA reads TGTGCCAGCAGCCCTATTACCGGGACAGGTTCTAGCACAGATACGCAGTATTTT. Translated, it gives CASSPITGTGSSTDTQYF.

This clone was recorded a few times. The V gene is TRBV9, the J gene TRBJ1-6; D might be TRBD1 (5 bases). This CDR3 is 17 amino acids long. The V end lost 3 bases, the J end lost 4 bases, and 17 bases lay between the germline ends. The V gene's germline CDR1 is SGDLS and CDR2 YYNGEE. The DNA for the CDR3 is TGTGCCAGCAGCGAGGGCCTGGCGGGGCAGTATAATTCACCCCTCCACTTT. Its protein product is CASSEGLAGQYNSPLHF.

V is TRBV7-8 and J is TRBJ2-7; TRBD2 might be the D (6 bases). This CDR3 region has 14 residues. The germline CDR1 and CDR2 sequences are SGHVS and FQNEAQ. The V end was cut by 6 bases, the J end by 5 bases, with 17 bases between. The CDR3 loop is CASRSGEIANEQYF. In DNA, the CDR3 is TGTGCCAGCAGGTCGGGAGAAATCGCCAACGAGCAGTACTTC.

The CDR3 reads CASRGQGGYGYTF. CDR3 bases: TGTGCCAGCAGGGGACAGGGAGGCTATGGCTACACCTTC. The chain links TRBV6-6 to TRBJ1-2, with TRBD1 identical over 9 bases. V was clipped by 6 bases and J by 4 bases; unmatched bases: 3. The CDR3 runs 13 residues. Germline CDR1 is MNHNY and CDR2 is SVGAGI (reference sequence).

In regard to this clone: The junction differs from germline at one of its ends, possibly a read error. This chain joins TRBV2 and TRBJ2-7; D is perhaps TRBD2 (6 bases). Germline V lookup: CDR1 SNHLY, CDR2 FYNNEI. The CDR3 is 15 residues long. DNA for the CDR3: TGTGCCAGCAGTGGGGACTCCCCATACTCCAACGAGCAGTACTTC. This sequence encodes CASSGDSPYSNEQYF.

The chain joins TRBV19 to TRBJ2-1; 9 bases line up with TRBD2. Germline trimming cut 4 bases from V and 2 bases from J; bases unmatched to any gene: 6. CDR1 and CDR2 from the germline V gene are LNHDA and SQIVND (reference sequence). The CDR3 spans 16 residues. CDR3 bases: TGTGCCAGTAGTAGAGCGGGAGGATGGACCTACAATGAGCAGTTCTTC. The encoded protein is CASSRAGGWTYNEQFF.

The chain couples TRBV12-5 to TRBJ2-1, with D maybe TRBD2 (6 bases). CDR3 length: 13 amino acids. Germline values: CDR1 LGHNT, CDR2 FRNRAP. The V and J ends lost 2 bases and 9 bases respectively, with 11 bases between them. For the CDR3, the DNA is TGTGCTAGTGGTTTGAGGGAGGTCACTGAGCAGTTCTTC. Its translation: CASGLREVTEQFF.

The V gene is TRBV5-8, the J gene TRBJ2-1, with D perhaps TRBD2 (6 bases). From germline, CDR1 is SGHTS and CDR2 YDEGEE. V gave up 2 bases and J gave up 4 bases, with 13 bases separating them. The CDR3 sequence is 15 residues long. The CDR3 sequence is CASSFGGRTYNEQFF. DNA of the CDR3: TGTGCCAGCAGCTTTGGAGGGCGTACTTACAATGAGCAGTTCTTC.

The J gene is TRBJ1-2, the V gene TRBV7-9, with 7 bases aligning to TRBD1. The CDR3 totals 13 residues. Germline CDR1 is SEHNR and CDR2 is FQNEAQ (reference sequence). Losses at the gene ends were 3 bases for V and 5 bases for J; bases not matched to a gene: 3. CDR3 loop: CASSLDRSYGYTF. The CDR3 bases are TGTGCCAGCAGCTTGGACAGGTCGTATGGCTACACCTTC.

The gene calls are TRBV11-3 and TRBJ2-5; D unresolved. This CDR3 contains 15 residues. The germline V and J ends were trimmed by 1 base and 5 bases, with 14 bases remaining between them. Germline V gene sequence: CDR1 SGHNT, CDR2 YENEEA. The DNA for the CDR3 is TGTGCCAGCAGCTTAGGCTTACAGATACCGGAGACCCAGTACTTC. Translation gives CASSLGLQIPETQYF.

The gene calls are TRBV7-3 and TRBJ2-1, with TRBD2 matching over 9 bases. The V gene end was trimmed by 6 bases and the J gene end by 0 bases; junction bases not matched to a gene: 3. CDR3 length equals 15 residues. CDR1 SGHTA and CDR2 FQGTGA come from the germline V gene. CDR3 region: CASRLSGSSYNEQFF. DNA of the CDR3: TGTGCCAGCAGGCTTAGCGGGAGCTCCTACAATGAGCAGTTCTTC.

This clone was observed once. The chain has TRBV6-2 or TRBV6-3 and TRBJ1-2; 7 positions agree with TRBD1. Germline assignment: CDR1 MNHEY and CDR2 SVGEGT. The CDR3 is made up of 14 amino acids. Germline trimming cut 5 bases from V and 2 bases from J; bases unmatched to any gene: 5. The CDR3 protein is CASSNPGQNYGYTF. CDR3 DNA: TGTGCCAGCAGTAATCCGGGACAGAACTATGGCTACACCTTC.

V is TRBV6-1 and J is TRBJ1-2; maybe TRBD1 (5 bases). V dropped 2 bases and J dropped 4 bases, with 11 bases sitting between them. The CDR3 sequence is 14 residues long. Germline-derived CDR1 and CDR2 are MNHNS and SASEGT. The CDR3 sequence is CASSETAGSYGYTF. CDR3 nucleotide sequence: TGTGCCAGCAGTGAAACCGCAGGGTCCTATGGCTACACCTTC.

The chain joins TRBV10-2 to TRBJ1-1; 7 bases align to TRBD1. CDR3 length: 14 residues. CDR1 is WSHSY and CDR2 is SAAADI in the germline V gene. J was trimmed by 1 base and V by 3 bases; bases with no gene match: 2. This CDR3 is CASSDRGENTEAFF. CDR3 bases: TGCGCCAGCAGTGACAGGGGGGAGAACACTGAAGCTTTCTTT.

The chain carries TRBV7-2 and TRBJ1-2, with D maybe TRBD1 (6 bases). CDR3 size: 13 residues. The V end lost 5 bases, the J end lost 8 bases, and 15 bases lay between the germline ends. CDR1 and CDR2 from the germline V gene are SGHTA and FQGNSA. CDR3 nucleotides: TGTGCCAGCAGCACATCCGGGGGGCAAGGCTACACCTTC. Residues: CASSTSGGQGYTF.

This clone appeared a few times. Germline and junction disagree at one end, which may indicate a read error. The V and J genes are TRBV13 and TRBJ2-1; TRBD2 is a possible D gene (6 bases). The CDR3 is made up of 13 amino acids. The germline gives CDR1 PRHDT, CDR2 FYEKMQ (reference sequence). The CDR3 DNA reads as TGTGCCAGCAGCGTAGGGACTGGCAATGAGCAGTTCTTC. Its translation: CASSVGTGNEQFF.